The rows below give T cell receptor beta chains drawn from one sample of a study of blood T cell repertoires in COVID-19. Profiling relied on immunoSEQ multiplex PCR, and the TCRdb table lists in-frame clones only, not all of them. The sample carries approximately 170,000 clones, approximately 85% recorded once. The sequenced sample was peripheral blood. These TCRs come from a man in his sixties who had recovered from COVID-19. Both conserved end residues are part of each CDR3. The order of the fields is CDR3 protein, CDR3 DNA, J gene, V gene, clone size, D gene. D genes are given only for firm matches. Clone size is given for some rows only: seen once, a few or many times, or a class if the clone is expanded.

CDR3aa: CAISSQGATNEKLFF
CDR3nt: TGTGCCATCAGTAGCCAGGGGGCCACTAATGAAAAACTGTTTTTT
j_gene: TRBJ1-4
v_gene: TRBV10-3
abundance: -
d_gene: TRBD1

CDR3aa: CASNRNRVSYNEQFF
CDR3nt: TGTGCCAGCAACCGTAACAGGGTCTCCTACAATGAGCAGTTCTTC
j_gene: TRBJ2-1
v_gene: TRBV7-2
abundance: -
d_gene: -

CDR3aa: CASSYQWYNEQFF
CDR3nt: TGTGCCAGCAGTTACCAGTGGTACAATGAGCAGTTCTTC
j_gene: TRBJ2-1
v_gene: TRBV6-5
abundance: -
d_gene: -

CDR3aa: CASSLDWGGTEAFF
CDR3nt: TGTGCCAGCAGCTTGGACTGGGGGGGGACTGAAGCTTTCTTT
j_gene: TRBJ1-1
v_gene: TRBV5-4
abundance: -
d_gene: -

CDR3aa: CASSLSAGSQETQYF
CDR3nt: TGTGCCAGCAGCCTATCGGCAGGAAGCCAAGAGACCCAGTACTTC
j_gene: TRBJ2-5
v_gene: TRBV7-3
abundance: -
d_gene: -

CDR3aa: CASSMGQGAGIQYF
CDR3nt: TGTGCCAGTAGTATGGGACAGGGGGCCGGCATTCAGTACTTC
j_gene: TRBJ2-4
v_gene: TRBV19
abundance: -
d_gene: TRBD1

CDR3aa: CASRTSGAGETQYF
CDR3nt: TGTGCCAGTAGAACTAGCGGGGCAGGAGAGACCCAGTACTTC
j_gene: TRBJ2-5
v_gene: TRBV19
abundance: -
d_gene: TRBD2

CDR3aa: CASSPPDRGFYGYTF
CDR3nt: TGTGCCAGTAGTCCGCCGGACAGGGGCTTCTATGGCTACACCTTC
j_gene: TRBJ1-2
v_gene: TRBV19
abundance: -
d_gene: TRBD1

CDR3aa: CASSFAGGLTDTQYF
CDR3nt: TGTGCCAGCAGCTTCGCGGGGGGCCTCACAGATACGCAGTATTTT
j_gene: TRBJ2-3
v_gene: TRBV11-3
abundance: -
d_gene: TRBD2

CDR3aa: CASSLVRGHSYNEQFF
CDR3nt: TGTGCCAGCAGCTTAGTGCGGGGGCACTCCTACAATGAGCAGTTCTTC
j_gene: TRBJ2-1
v_gene: TRBV13
abundance: once
d_gene: -

CDR3aa: CASSFRQGGEQYF
CDR3nt: TGCGCCAGCAGCTTTCGACAGGGAGGCGAGCAGTACTTC
j_gene: TRBJ2-7
v_gene: TRBV5-1
abundance: -
d_gene: -

CDR3aa: CASRTGATSGELFF
CDR3nt: TGTGCCAGCCGGACAGGGGCAACCTCCGGGGAGCTGTTTTTT
j_gene: TRBJ2-2
v_gene: TRBV2
abundance: -
d_gene: TRBD1

CDR3aa: CASSAKTGGATEAFF
CDR3nt: TGCGCCAGCAGCGCCAAGACAGGGGGCGCGACTGAAGCTTTCTTT
j_gene: TRBJ1-1
v_gene: TRBV5-1
abundance: -
d_gene: TRBD1

CDR3aa: CASSQGRAEKLFF
CDR3nt: TGTGCCAGCAGCCAGGGCAGAGCTGAAAAACTGTTTTTT
j_gene: TRBJ1-4
v_gene: TRBV7-9
abundance: -
d_gene: -

CDR3aa: CSVGRGSNTGELFF
CDR3nt: TGCAGCGTTGGGCGGGGATCGAACACCGGGGAGCTGTTTTTT
j_gene: TRBJ2-2
v_gene: TRBV29-1
abundance: -
d_gene: -

CDR3aa: CASSLGTQETQYF
CDR3nt: TGTGCCAGCAGCTTAGGGACACAAGAGACCCAGTACTTC
j_gene: TRBJ2-5
v_gene: TRBV7-6
abundance: -
d_gene: -

CDR3aa: CASSHPGGGVDTQYF
CDR3nt: TGTGCCAGCAGCCATCCTGGCGGGGGGGTGGATACGCAGTATTTT
j_gene: TRBJ2-3
v_gene: TRBV7-2
abundance: -
d_gene: TRBD2

CDR3aa: CAFNRGAASTDTQYF
CDR3nt: TGTGCCTTTAACCGGGGAGCAGCTAGCACAGATACGCAGTATTTT
j_gene: TRBJ2-3
v_gene: TRBV30
abundance: -
d_gene: -

CDR3aa: CASSQSRRAAKNIQYF
CDR3nt: TGCGCCAGCAGTCAATCCCGCAGGGCGGCCAAAAACATTCAGTACTTC
j_gene: TRBJ2-4
v_gene: TRBV23-1
abundance: -
d_gene: -

CDR3aa: CASSPTSGADTGELFF
CDR3nt: TGTGCCAGCAGTCCTACTAGCGGGGCGGATACCGGGGAGCTGTTTTTT
j_gene: TRBJ2-2
v_gene: TRBV6-4
abundance: -
d_gene: TRBD2

CDR3aa: CASTSSETPLHF
CDR3nt: TGTGCCAGCACCTCTTCCGAGACACCCCTCCACTTT
j_gene: TRBJ1-6
v_gene: TRBV7-9
abundance: once
d_gene: -

CDR3aa: CATGRTGGFDEQFF
CDR3nt: TGTGCCACCGGCCGGACAGGGGGCTTCGATGAGCAGTTCTTC
j_gene: TRBJ2-1
v_gene: TRBV10-3
abundance: -
d_gene: TRBD1

CDR3aa: CASSLTESVHEQYF
CDR3nt: TGTGCCAGCAGTCTAACAGAGTCCGTACACGAGCAGTACTTC
j_gene: TRBJ2-7
v_gene: TRBV6-5
abundance: -
d_gene: -

CDR3aa: CTSSKGQGDQPQHF
CDR3nt: TGCACCAGCAGCAAGGGACAGGGGGATCAGCCCCAGCATTTT
j_gene: TRBJ1-5
v_gene: TRBV1
abundance: -
d_gene: -

CDR3aa: CASSRGQGAGNEQFF
CDR3nt: TGTGCCAGCAGCCGGGGACAGGGGGCAGGCAATGAGCAGTTCTTC
j_gene: TRBJ2-1
v_gene: TRBV3-1/TRBV3-2
abundance: -
d_gene: TRBD1

CDR3aa: CASSRGLAGNYEQYF
CDR3nt: TGTGCCAGCTCAAGGGGACTAGCGGGAAACTACGAGCAGTACTTC
j_gene: TRBJ2-7
v_gene: TRBV18
abundance: -
d_gene: TRBD2

CDR3aa: CASSGYRGDTTYNEQFF
CDR3nt: TGTGCCAGCAGTGGGTACAGGGGAGACACGACCTACAATGAGCAGTTCTTC
j_gene: TRBJ2-1
v_gene: TRBV27
abundance: -
d_gene: TRBD1

CDR3aa: CASSSRQAGEAFF
CDR3nt: TGTGCCAGCAGCTCTCGACAGGCTGGGGAAGCTTTCTTT
j_gene: TRBJ1-1
v_gene: TRBV5-4
abundance: -
d_gene: -

CDR3aa: CASSQGDSQAFF
CDR3nt: TGTGCCAGCAGCCAAGGGGACAGCCAAGCTTTCTTT
j_gene: TRBJ1-1
v_gene: TRBV3-1/TRBV3-2
abundance: -
d_gene: TRBD1

CDR3aa: CASSLLSGVDSPLHF
CDR3nt: TGCGCCAGCAGCTTGTTGAGCGGGGTAGATTCACCCCTCCACTTT
j_gene: TRBJ1-6
v_gene: TRBV5-1
abundance: -
d_gene: -

CDR3aa: CASSLGASGGFEQFF
CDR3nt: TGTGCCAGCAGCTTAGGGGCTAGCGGGGGGTTTGAGCAGTTCTTC
j_gene: TRBJ2-1
v_gene: TRBV7-2
abundance: -
d_gene: TRBD2

CDR3aa: CASSGGLPNQPQHF
CDR3nt: TGTGCCAGCAGTGGGGGACTACCGAATCAGCCCCAGCATTTT
j_gene: TRBJ1-5
v_gene: TRBV2
abundance: -
d_gene: -

CDR3aa: CATSRDQEGHGYTF
CDR3nt: TGTGCCACCAGCAGAGATCAGGAGGGGCATGGCTACACCTTC
j_gene: TRBJ1-2
v_gene: TRBV15
abundance: -
d_gene: -

CDR3aa: CASSLAPFTYEQYF
CDR3nt: TGTGCCAGCAGCTTAGCTCCTTTTACCTACGAGCAGTACTTC
j_gene: TRBJ2-7
v_gene: TRBV7-2
abundance: -
d_gene: -

CDR3aa: CAISESIPPGTEAFF
CDR3nt: TGTGCCATCAGTGAGTCGATCCCACCGGGGACTGAAGCTTTCTTT
j_gene: TRBJ1-1
v_gene: TRBV10-3
abundance: -
d_gene: -

CDR3aa: CASSRTGGSANYGYTF
CDR3nt: TGTGCCAGCAGCCGAACAGGGGGCTCCGCTAACTATGGCTACACCTTC
j_gene: TRBJ1-2
v_gene: TRBV7-6
abundance: -
d_gene: TRBD1

CDR3aa: CASTRQGKPSLYGYTF
CDR3nt: TGTGCCAGCACCCGACAGGGTAAACCCTCCCTCTATGGCTACACCTTC
j_gene: TRBJ1-2
v_gene: TRBV9
abundance: -
d_gene: TRBD1

CDR3aa: CASSLVGGSNQPQHF
CDR3nt: TGTGCCAGCAGCTTAGTTGGCGGGAGCAATCAGCCCCAGCATTTT
j_gene: TRBJ1-5
v_gene: TRBV7-6
abundance: -
d_gene: -

CDR3aa: CASSYSGGAVETQYF
CDR3nt: TGTGCCAGCAGCTATAGCGGGGGGGCCGTTGAGACCCAGTACTTC
j_gene: TRBJ2-5
v_gene: TRBV6-2/TRBV6-3
abundance: -
d_gene: TRBD2

CDR3aa: CASSQLLAGGDTQYF
CDR3nt: TGTGCCAGCAGCCAGCTCCTAGCGGGGGGGGATACGCAGTATTTT
j_gene: TRBJ2-3
v_gene: TRBV3-1/TRBV3-2
abundance: -
d_gene: TRBD2

CDR3aa: CASSPEGDRRSPLHF
CDR3nt: TGTGCCAGCTCCCCCGAAGGGGATAGGAGATCACCCCTCCACTTT
j_gene: TRBJ1-6
v_gene: TRBV5-4
abundance: few
d_gene: -

CDR3aa: CASSPDRAPGPQHF
CDR3nt: TGTGCCAGCTCACCAGACAGGGCCCCTGGGCCCCAGCATTTT
j_gene: TRBJ1-5
v_gene: TRBV18
abundance: -
d_gene: TRBD1

CDR3aa: CATTSPPTDTQYF
CDR3nt: TGTGCCACCACTTCACCCCCCACAGATACGCAGTATTTT
j_gene: TRBJ2-3
v_gene: TRBV10-3
abundance: -
d_gene: -

CDR3aa: CAIRQQLEYEQYF
CDR3nt: TGTGCCATCAGACAGCAGCTTGAGTACGAGCAGTACTTC
j_gene: TRBJ2-7
v_gene: TRBV10-3
abundance: once
d_gene: -

CDR3aa: CSARTGGNTEAFF
CDR3nt: TGCAGCGCCCGGACAGGGGGGAACACTGAAGCTTTCTTT
j_gene: TRBJ1-1
v_gene: TRBV29-1
abundance: -
d_gene: TRBD1

CDR3aa: CASSNGFALNYGYTF
CDR3nt: TGTGCCAGTAGTAACGGGTTTGCCCTTAACTATGGCTACACCTTC
j_gene: TRBJ1-2
v_gene: TRBV19
abundance: -
d_gene: -

CDR3aa: CASGGGLYNEQFF
CDR3nt: TGTGCCAGTGGCGGGGGCCTTTACAATGAGCAGTTCTTC
j_gene: TRBJ2-1
v_gene: TRBV7-2
abundance: -
d_gene: -